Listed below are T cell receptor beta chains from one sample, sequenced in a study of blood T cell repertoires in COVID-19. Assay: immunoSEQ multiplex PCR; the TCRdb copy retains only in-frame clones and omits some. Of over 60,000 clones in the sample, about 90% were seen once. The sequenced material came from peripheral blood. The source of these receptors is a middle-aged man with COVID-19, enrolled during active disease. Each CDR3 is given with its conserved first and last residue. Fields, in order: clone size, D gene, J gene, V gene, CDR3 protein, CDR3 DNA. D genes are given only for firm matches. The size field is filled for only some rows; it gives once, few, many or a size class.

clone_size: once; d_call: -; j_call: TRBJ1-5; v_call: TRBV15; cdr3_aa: CATSRDGGPQHF; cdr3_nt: TGTGCCACCAGCAGAGACGGAGGACCCCAGCATTTT
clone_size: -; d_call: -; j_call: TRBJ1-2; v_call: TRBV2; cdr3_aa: CASSDGWQGRGYTF; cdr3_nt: TGTGCCAGCAGTGATGGATGGCAGGGGAGAGGCTACACCTTC
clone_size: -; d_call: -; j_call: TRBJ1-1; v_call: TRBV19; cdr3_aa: CASNTGWGTEAFF; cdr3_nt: TGTGCCAGTAATACAGGGTGGGGCACTGAAGCTTTCTTT
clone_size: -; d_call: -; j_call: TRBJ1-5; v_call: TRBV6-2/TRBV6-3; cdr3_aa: CASSDTSNQPQHF; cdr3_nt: TGTGCCAGCAGCGACACGAGCAATCAGCCCCAGCATTTT
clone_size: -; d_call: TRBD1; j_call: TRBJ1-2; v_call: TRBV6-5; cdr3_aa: CASSNTGGGYTF; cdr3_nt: TGTGCCAGCAGTAATACAGGGGGAGGCTACACCTTC
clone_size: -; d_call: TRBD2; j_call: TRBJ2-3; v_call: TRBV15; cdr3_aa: CATSRGPSGRAGDTQYF; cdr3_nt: TGTGCCACCAGCAGAGGTCCTAGCGGGAGGGCCGGGGATACGCAGTATTTT
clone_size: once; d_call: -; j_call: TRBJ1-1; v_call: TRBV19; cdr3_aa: CASSGSGGTEAFF; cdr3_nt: TGTGCCAGTAGTGGATCCGGGGGCACTGAAGCTTTCTTT
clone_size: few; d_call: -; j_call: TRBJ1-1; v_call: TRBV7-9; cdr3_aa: CATQLQNTEAFF; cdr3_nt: TGTGCCACCCAACTCCAGAACACTGAAGCTTTCTTT
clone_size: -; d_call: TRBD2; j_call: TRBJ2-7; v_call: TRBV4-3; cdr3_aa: CASSHRPGLAEYEQYF; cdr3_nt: TGCGCCAGCAGCCATAGACCGGGACTAGCGGAATACGAGCAGTACTTC
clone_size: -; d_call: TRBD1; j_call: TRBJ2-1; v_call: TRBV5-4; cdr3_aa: CASSAGTGGYNEQFF; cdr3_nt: TGTGCCAGCAGCGCCGGGACAGGGGGTTACAATGAGCAGTTCTTC
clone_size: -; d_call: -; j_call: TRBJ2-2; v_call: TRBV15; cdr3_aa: CATSRDRTGELFF; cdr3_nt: TGTGCCACCAGCAGAGATCGCACCGGGGAGCTGTTTTTT
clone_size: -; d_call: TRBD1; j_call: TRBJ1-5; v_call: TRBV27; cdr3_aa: CASSPDRGSGQPQHF; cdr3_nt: TGTGCCAGCAGTCCTGACAGGGGGAGTGGTCAGCCCCAGCATTTT
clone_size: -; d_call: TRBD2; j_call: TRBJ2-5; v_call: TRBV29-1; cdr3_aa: CSVEGASASGVQETQYF; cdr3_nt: TGCAGCGTTGAAGGGGCTTCGGCTAGCGGGGTCCAAGAGACCCAGTACTTC
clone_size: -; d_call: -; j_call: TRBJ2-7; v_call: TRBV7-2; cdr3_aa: CASSLFSVNYEQYF; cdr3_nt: TGTGCCAGCAGCTTATTCTCGGTTAACTACGAGCAGTACTTC
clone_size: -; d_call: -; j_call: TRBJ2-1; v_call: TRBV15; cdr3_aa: CATSRVRGGGNEQFF; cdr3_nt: TGTGCCACCAGCAGAGTTCGAGGCGGTGGCAATGAGCAGTTCTTC
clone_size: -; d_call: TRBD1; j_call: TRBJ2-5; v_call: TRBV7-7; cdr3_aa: CASSVNRQGRETQYF; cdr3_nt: TGTGCCAGCAGCGTAAATAGACAGGGGAGAGAGACCCAGTACTTC
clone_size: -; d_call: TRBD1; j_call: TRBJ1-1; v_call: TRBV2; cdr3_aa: CASSRDRGEAFF; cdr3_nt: TGTGCCAGCAGTAGGGACAGGGGTGAAGCTTTCTTT
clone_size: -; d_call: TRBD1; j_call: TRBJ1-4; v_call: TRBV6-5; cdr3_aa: CASISTGPGEKLFF; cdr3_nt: TGTGCCAGCATCTCGACAGGGCCAGGTGAAAAACTGTTTTTT
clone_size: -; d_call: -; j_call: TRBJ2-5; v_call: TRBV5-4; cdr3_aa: CASSPETQYF; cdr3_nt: TGTGCCAGCAGCCCGGAGACCCAGTACTTC
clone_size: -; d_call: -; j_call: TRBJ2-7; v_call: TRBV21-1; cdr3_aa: CAREGLAGFAYEQYF; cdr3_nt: TGTGCCAGAGAGGGACTAGCGGGTTTCGCCTACGAGCAGTACTTC
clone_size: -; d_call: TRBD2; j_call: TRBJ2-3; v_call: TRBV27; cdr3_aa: CASSKGTSPGTDTQYF; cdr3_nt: TGTGCCAGCAGTAAGGGGACTAGCCCGGGCACAGATACGCAGTATTTT
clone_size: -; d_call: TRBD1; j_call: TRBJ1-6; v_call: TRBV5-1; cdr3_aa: CASSLNPGTGNSPLHF; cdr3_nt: TGCGCCAGCAGCCTGAACCCCGGGACAGGGAATTCACCCCTCCACTTT
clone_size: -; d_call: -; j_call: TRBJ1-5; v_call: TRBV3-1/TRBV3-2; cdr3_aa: CASSQALGRPQHF; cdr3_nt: TGTGCCAGCAGTCAAGCCCTAGGTCGCCCCCAGCATTTT
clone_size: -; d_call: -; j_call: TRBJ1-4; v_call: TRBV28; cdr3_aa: CASSLLVGATNEKLFF; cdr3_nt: TGTGCCAGCAGTTTATTAGTAGGGGCAACTAATGAAAAACTGTTTTTT
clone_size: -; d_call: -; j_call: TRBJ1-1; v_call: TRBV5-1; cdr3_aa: CASSLQGRVRGNTEAFF; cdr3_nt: TGCGCCAGCAGCTTGCAGGGTCGAGTCAGAGGGAACACTGAAGCTTTCTTT
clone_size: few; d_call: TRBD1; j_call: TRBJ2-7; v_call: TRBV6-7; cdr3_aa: CASSGPGQGYEQYF; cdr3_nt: TGTGCCAGCAGTGGCCCGGGACAGGGCTACGAGCAGTACTTC
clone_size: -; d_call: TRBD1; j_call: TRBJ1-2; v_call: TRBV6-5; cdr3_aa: CASSRWTGDDYGYTF; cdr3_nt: TGTGCCAGCAGTCGTTGGACAGGGGATGACTATGGCTACACCTTC
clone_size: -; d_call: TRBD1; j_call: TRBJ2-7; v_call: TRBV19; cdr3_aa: CASSIVGQGSSYEQYF; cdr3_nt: TGTGCCAGTAGTATAGTTGGACAGGGGAGCTCCTACGAGCAGTACTTC
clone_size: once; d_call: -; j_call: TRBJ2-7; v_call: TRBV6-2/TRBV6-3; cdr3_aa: CASSYPLVGIYEQYF; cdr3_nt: TGTGCCAGCAGTTACCCGCTGGTCGGGATCTACGAGCAGTACTTC
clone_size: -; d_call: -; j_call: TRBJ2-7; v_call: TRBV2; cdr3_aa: CASSELSAGLDVEQYF; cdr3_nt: TGTGCCAGCAGTGAATTATCGGCAGGCCTCGATGTCGAGCAGTACTTC
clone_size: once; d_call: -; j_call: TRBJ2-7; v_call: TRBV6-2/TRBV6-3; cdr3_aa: CASSVSLEQYF; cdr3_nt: TGTGCCAGCAGTGTCTCCCTCGAGCAGTACTTC
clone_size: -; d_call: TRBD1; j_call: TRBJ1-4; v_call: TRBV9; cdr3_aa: CASSTTGINEKLFF; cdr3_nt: TGTGCCAGCAGCACGACAGGGATTAATGAAAAACTGTTTTTT
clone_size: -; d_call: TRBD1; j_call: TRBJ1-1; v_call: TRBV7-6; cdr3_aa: CASSPDRGETEAFF; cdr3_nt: TGTGCCAGCAGCCCCGACAGGGGAGAGACTGAAGCTTTCTTT